One T cell receptor (beta chain) is described in this entry. No antigen is known for it. No qualities accompany the bases; no much larger clone lies one base away. The source of the sample is a study of cytomegalovirus exposure and HLA in healthy donors (dated by TCRdb to about 2017). For context, the study as a whole: According to a later analysis, the 120 validation repertoires were produced on the same platform as the 680 or so repertoires of the first cohort. To predict cytomegalovirus infection status, the study combined high-throughput TCR immunosequencing, statistical association of individual TCRs with disease status, and machine learning. The aim of the study was to test whether cataloging public T cell receptors could identify signatures of past pathogen exposure. A separate validation cohort of more than 100 different subjects was used in addition to the 666-subject first cohort.

For CDR1 and CDR2, the germline V gene lists SGHRS and YFSETQ. A distance of 16 bases separates the germline ends of V and J, which lose 4 bases and 6 bases respectively. Spanning cysteine to phenylalanine, the CDR3 consists of 15 amino acids. Of the read, only the CDR3 DNA is kept; its 45 bases are in frame from base 1. The receptor library was made with the immunoSEQ multiplex PCR assay. As for the original processing: To diagnose cytomegalovirus status from the catalog of TCR beta chain sequences, a statistical classification framework was built. What TCRdb holds here is the immuneACCESS table cut down to in-frame rearrangements. Part of the clones is not present; checked against another copy, under half of the missing clones reflect an unresolved V gene, and the others are unexplained. V and J calls and clone size are given by that table; D and trimming were obtained from the DNA. This sample holds 150,000 to 200,000 clones; about 86% were observed only once. The ten largest clones take up 5.7% of the sample.

The donors were included in the validation cohort of approximately 130 subjects, a group kept apart from the roughly 700-subject first cohort. The investigation overall reported the following: The validation cohort had no HLA typing available for a later analysis, so co-occurrence within that cohort was assessed over all 120 or so repertoires. Most TCR sequences were seen in very few donors, while some public TCRs were found in many individuals. It was suggested by the authors that the approach could potentially be generalized to other disease states and immunological phenotypes. A few of the identified cytomegalovirus-associated TCR beta chains were confirmed in vitro to be specific for cytomegalovirus antigens. The study listed 164 TCR beta chains as associated with cytomegalovirus. Subsequent analysis determined that TCRs grouped into clusters in the first cohort also showed a tendency toward co-occurrence across the 120 or so validation repertoires, and approximately 94% of cluster scores exceeded 0. In both the original and validation cohorts, the classifier was reported to diagnose cytomegalovirus status with high specificity and sensitivity.

In this chain, TRBV5-1 is recombined with TRBJ1-4, with a weak D call of TRBD1 (5 bases match). The TCR comes from a woman aged 25-40 years in good health and CMV-seronegative. The material sequenced was PBMCs. The sequence in DNA is TGCGCCAGCAGCGGGGGTTCGGGACTTTATGAAAAACTGTTTTTT. It codes for CASSGGSGLYEKLFF.